This TCR beta chain was captured in a study of blood T cell repertoires in COVID-19. As for the study in general: Sources were T cells, B-cell-depleted T cells, or PBMCs; the material itself was cDNA or gDNA.

V was shortened by 5 bases and J by 0 bases, with 14 bases between the two germline ends. Germline lookup yields CDR1 SNHLY and CDR2 FYNNEI. The CDR3 runs 16 residues. Participants' reported clinical history set cohort assignment. Method: immunoSEQ multiplex PCR; TCRdb's copy keeps in-frame clones and lacks some. The data contain approximately 170,000 clones, 75% to 90% of them singletons. This clone was seen more than once but under ten times. The sequencing input was PBMCs or T cells enriched from blood (not recorded which). The genes are TRBV2 and TRBJ1-3, with D perhaps TRBD1 (5 bases). The clonotype was recovered from a woman between 50 and 59 years old who had recovered from COVID-19. CDR3 residues: CASSSQGAHSGNTIYF. The CDR3 DNA reads as TGTGCCAGCAGTAGTCAGGGCGCCCACTCTGGAAACACCATATATTTT.